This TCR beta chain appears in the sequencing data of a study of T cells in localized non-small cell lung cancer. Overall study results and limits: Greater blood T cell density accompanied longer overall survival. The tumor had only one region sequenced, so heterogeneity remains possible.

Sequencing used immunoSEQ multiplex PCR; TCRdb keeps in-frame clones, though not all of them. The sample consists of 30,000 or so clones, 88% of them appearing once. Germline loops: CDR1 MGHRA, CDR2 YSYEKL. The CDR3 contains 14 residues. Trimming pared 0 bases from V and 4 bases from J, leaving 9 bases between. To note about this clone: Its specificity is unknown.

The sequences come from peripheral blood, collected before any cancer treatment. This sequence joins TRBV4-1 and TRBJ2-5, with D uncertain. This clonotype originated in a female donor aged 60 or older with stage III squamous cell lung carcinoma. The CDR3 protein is CASSQDRQRETQYF. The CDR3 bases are TGCGCCAGCAGCCAAGATAGGCAGAGAGAGACCCAGTACTTC.